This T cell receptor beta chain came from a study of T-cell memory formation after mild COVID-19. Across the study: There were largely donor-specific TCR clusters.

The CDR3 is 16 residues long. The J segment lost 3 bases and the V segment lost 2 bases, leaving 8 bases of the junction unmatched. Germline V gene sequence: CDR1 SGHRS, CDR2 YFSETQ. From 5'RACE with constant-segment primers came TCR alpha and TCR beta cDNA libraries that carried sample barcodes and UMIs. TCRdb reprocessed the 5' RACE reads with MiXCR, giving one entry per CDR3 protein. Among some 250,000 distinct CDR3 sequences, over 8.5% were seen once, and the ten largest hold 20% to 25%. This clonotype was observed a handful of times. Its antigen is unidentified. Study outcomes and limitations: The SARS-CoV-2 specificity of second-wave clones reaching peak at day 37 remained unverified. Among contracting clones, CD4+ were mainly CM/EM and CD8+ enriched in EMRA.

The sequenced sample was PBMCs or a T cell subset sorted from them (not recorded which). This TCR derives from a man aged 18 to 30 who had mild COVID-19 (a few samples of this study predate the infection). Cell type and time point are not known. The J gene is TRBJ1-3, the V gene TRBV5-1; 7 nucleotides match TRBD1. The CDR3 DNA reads TGCGCCAGCAGCTTCACATCCGGGACAGATGGAAACACCATATATTTT. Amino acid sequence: CASSFTSGTDGNTIYF.